Below, 20 T cell receptor beta chains from the same sample are listed, as sequenced in a study of T cell responses to AZD1222 COVID-19 vaccine. Profiled with immunoSEQ multiplex PCR; TCRdb holds only in-frame clones, not every one. Of around 97,000 clones listed, around 90% are singletons. The sample was peripheral blood, taken on day 0 of AZD1222 vaccination. All receptors derive from an adult in good health.

The rearrangement links TRBV9 to TRBJ2-2; 7 bases align to TRBD1. The CDR3 totals 15 residues. The germline gives CDR1 SGDLS, CDR2 YYNGEE. The ends lost 4 bases at V and 7 bases at J; junction bases unmatched: 10. The CDR3 is CASSPRQGTFGELFF. The CDR3 bases are TGTGCCAGCAGCCCCAGACAGGGAACCTTCGGGGAGCTGTTTTTT.

V and J are TRBV4-2 and TRBJ2-4, with a tentative D call TRBD1 (5 bases). The CDR3 has 16 amino acids. Germline V gene data show CDR1 as LGHNA and CDR2 as YNFKEQ. With 1 base removed from V and 0 bases from J, the gap between germline ends came to 10 bases. Here the CDR3 reads CASSQGGPTAKNIQYF. CDR3 coding DNA: TGTGCCAGCAGCCAAGGGGGCCCTACAGCCAAAAACATTCAGTACTTC.

The V gene is TRBV10-1, the J gene TRBJ2-7; D gene uncertain. Germline V lookup: CDR1 WNHNN, CDR2 SYGVQD (reference sequence). This CDR3 region has 14 residues. Trimming took off 0 bases at V and 5 bases at J, with 11 bases between the two ends. In DNA form, the CDR3 reads TGCGCCAGCAGTGAGTCGGTAGGGCAGAACGAGCAGTACTTC. It codes for CASSESVGQNEQYF.

This chain links TRBV19 with TRBJ2-7, with D unresolved. Germline values: CDR1 LNHDA, CDR2 SQIVND (reference sequence). V was clipped by 7 bases and J by 4 bases, with 14 bases between them. The CDR3 has 13 amino acids. The DNA for the CDR3 is TGTGCCAGTACCGGCGCCTCTGGGTACGAGCAGTACTTC. This codes for CASTGASGYEQYF.

Many counts were recorded for this clone. Here the CDR3 reads CASSDGAAGTGELFF. Written as DNA, the CDR3 is TGCGCCAGCAGTGATGGTGCGGCAGGAACCGGGGAGCTGTTTTTT. This sequence joins TRBV10-1 and TRBJ2-2, with D unresolved. Germline lookup yields CDR1 WNHNN and CDR2 SYGVQD (reference sequence). V was clipped by 3 bases and J by 5 bases, with 13 bases between them. The length of the CDR3 is 15 residues.

J is TRBJ1-1 and V is TRBV6-5, with no clear D. CDR3 size: 14 residues. CDR1 is MNHEY, CDR2 SVGAGI, per germline. Trimming stripped 5 bases from V and 11 bases from J, with 21 bases between. In nucleotides, the CDR3 is TGTGCCAGCAGTAAAACAGAAGAGCCAAGCGAGGCTTTCTTT. This translates into CASSKTEEPSEAFF.

J is TRBJ2-7 and V is TRBV5-1; a weak D match, TRBD2 (6 bases). The V gene's germline CDR1 is SGHRS and CDR2 YFSETQ. Trimming removed 0 bases from V and 5 bases from J, with 15 bases in between. The CDR3 is made up of 15 amino acids. CDR3 loop: CASSLGGLSGDEQYF. The CDR3 DNA sequence: TGCGCCAGCAGCTTGGGCGGACTAAGCGGCGACGAGCAGTACTTC.

V gene TRBV6-5 combines with J gene TRBJ1-2, with D possibly matching TRBD1 (5 bases). Germline V lookup: CDR1 MNHEY, CDR2 SVGAGI. The CDR3 loop spans 14 amino acids. Trimming cost V 6 bases and J 8 bases, with 19 bases left between them. DNA of the CDR3: TGTGCCAGCAGCCGCCAAGACAGTCTTCGAGGCTACACCTTC. It codes for CASSRQDSLRGYTF.

The chain couples TRBV12-3 or TRBV12-4 to TRBJ2-1; D remains unclear. The CDR3 runs 11 residues. V was cut by 8 bases and J by 3 bases, with 5 bases left in between. The CDR3 DNA reads as TGTGCCAGCCGTAGCTACAATGAGCAGTTCTTC. Its protein product is CASRSYNEQFF.

This sequence joins TRBV5-1 and TRBJ1-4; tentatively, D is TRBD1 (6 bases). Per the germline V gene, CDR1 is SGHRS and CDR2 is YFSETQ. Trimming left V 0 bases short and J 6 bases short, with 18 bases between. This CDR3 comprises 17 residues. Here the CDR3 reads CASSLGQGIGLDEKLFF. The CDR3 DNA sequence: TGCGCCAGCAGCTTGGGCCAGGGGATTGGTCTTGATGAAAAACTGTTTTTT.

The rearrangement uses TRBV28 and TRBJ1-6, with D uncertain. There are 15 residues in the CDR3. V was clipped by 5 bases and J by 4 bases, with 12 bases between them. Germline lookup yields CDR1 MDHEN and CDR2 SYDVKM. The CDR3 region is CASSVSGTYNSPLHF. CDR3 nucleotides: TGTGCCAGCAGTGTCTCTGGAACGTATAATTCACCCCTCCACTTT.

This chain uses TRBV9 with TRBJ2-2; tentatively, D is TRBD2 (5 bases). The CDR3 length is 14 residues. CDR1 and CDR2 from the germline V gene are SGDLS and YYNGEE. The V and J ends lost 4 bases and 7 bases respectively, with 14 bases between them. CDR3 coding DNA: TGTGCCAGCAGCCCCCTAGCAGAGAGCGGGGAGCTGTTTTTT. Protein: CASSPLAESGELFF.

The J gene is TRBJ1-4, the V gene TRBV5-1, with D perhaps TRBD1 (5 bases). V gave up 6 bases and J gave up 4 bases, with 13 bases separating them. Germline values: CDR1 SGHRS, CDR2 YFSETQ. This CDR3 has 14 amino acids. CDR3 coding DNA: TGCGCCAGCACCCCCGGACACCTTAATGAAAAACTGTTTTTT. It translates to CASTPGHLNEKLFF.

V gene TRBV28 combines with J gene TRBJ2-1; the match to TRBD2 covers 11 bases. The junction had 8 bases not matched to a gene; V was cut back by 3 bases and J by 4 bases. The CDR3 loop spans 17 amino acids. From germline, CDR1 is MDHEN and CDR2 SYDVKM. The CDR3 DNA reads as TGTGCCAGCAGTTTCTCCGGCACTAGCGGGGGTTACAATGAGCAGTTCTTC. This gives the protein CASSFSGTSGGYNEQFF.

This clone has just one count. CDR3: CASEDNEQFF. For the CDR3, the DNA is TGTGCCAGCGAAGACAATGAGCAGTTCTTC. This chain connects TRBV6-5 to TRBJ2-1, with unresolved D. V was trimmed by 8 bases and J by 5 bases, leaving 4 bases between them. CDR1 MNHEY and CDR2 SVGAGI come from the germline V gene. The CDR3 has 10 residues.

This chain connects TRBV12-3 or TRBV12-4 to TRBJ1-2; D ambiguous. The CDR3 contains 13 residues. The ends were cut back, 1 base at V and 7 bases at J, with 10 bases in the middle. As DNA, the CDR3 is TGTGCCAGCAGTTTAGACAAGGGTTTTGGCTACACCTTC. Protein: CASSLDKGFGYTF.

This chain connects TRBV3-1 (or the pseudogene TRBV3-2) to TRBJ2-5, with no clear D. CDR1 is LGHDT, CDR2 YNNKEL, per germline (reference sequence). The CDR3 has 13 residues. V lost 2 bases and J lost 5, with 9 bases in between. The CDR3: CASSQKTSETQYF. The CDR3 nucleotides are TGTGCCAGCAGCCAAAAAACAAGCGAGACCCAGTACTTC.

The chain is built from TRBV14 and TRBJ1-1; no clear D. The CDR3 has 15 residues. Germline V gives CDR1 SGHDN, CDR2 FVKESK. Trimming removed 1 base at V and 1 base at J, with 10 bases between. The CDR3 bases are TGTGCCAGCAGCCAAGGTTCCCTCGCGAACACTGAAGCTTTCTTT. Amino acid sequence: CASSQGSLANTEAFF.

This chain links TRBV5-6 with TRBJ2-7, with a weak D call TRBD2 (6 bases). V lost 5 bases to trimming and J lost 0 bases, with 12 bases between them. The CDR3 contains 14 residues. The germline gives CDR1 SGHDT, CDR2 YYEEEE. DNA for the CDR3: TGTGCCAGCAGTGTCCCGGGACTCTCCTACGAGCAGTACTTC. Amino acid sequence: CASSVPGLSYEQYF.

This clone has just a few counts. The rearrangement uses TRBV3-1 (or the pseudogene TRBV3-2) and TRBJ1-1; D unresolved. Germline V CDR1 and CDR2: LGHDT, YNNKEL (reference sequence). Deletions cut 1 base from V and 8 bases from J, with 14 bases between. The CDR3 has 14 amino acids. The chain's CDR3 is CASSQGGGILEAFF. In DNA form, the CDR3 reads TGTGCCAGCAGCCAAGGGGGTGGGATACTGGAAGCTTTCTTT.